These 20 T cell receptor beta chains were all obtained from the same sample, sequenced in a study of shared clonotypes between healthy human individuals. Naive CD8 cells, CD45RO-negative and positively selected for CCR7, excluded terminally differentiated effector memory CD45RA+ cells. Here immunoSEQ multiplex PCR was the method, and the copy in TCRdb shows in-frame clones only, minus some. The sample shows about 680,000 clones, about 90% of them seen only once. The sample comprised naive CD8+ T cells sorted from blood. Receptors originate from a man aged 30 to 45 in good health.

The chain combines TRBV10-3 with TRBJ2-7; D is ambiguous. The V end was cut by 3 bases, the J end by 0 bases, with 6 bases between. This CDR3 is built from 13 residues. Per the germline V gene, CDR1 is ENHRY and CDR2 is SYGVKD. CDR3 sequence: CAISDPTSYEQYF. The CDR3 DNA is TGTGCCATCAGTGACCCTACCTCCTACGAGCAGTACTTC.

The chain recombines TRBV11-2 with TRBJ2-7; TRBD2 matches 10 bases. The CDR3 is 15 residues long. V was clipped by 4 bases and J by 3 bases; unmatched bases: 6. The germline V gene encodes CDR1 SGHAT and CDR2 FQNNGV. The DNA for the CDR3 is TGTGCCAGCAGCTATGCCGGGACTAGCGACTACGAGCAGTACTTC. This gives the protein CASSYAGTSDYEQYF.

This clone came up once. The chain joins TRBV19 to TRBJ1-4; unclear D gene. V lost 4 bases and J lost 6, with 15 bases in between. Germline loops: CDR1 LNHDA, CDR2 SQIVND (reference sequence). The CDR3 has 15 amino acids. The CDR3 spells CASSRLLPGDEKLFF. In DNA, the CDR3 is TGTGCCAGTAGTAGACTGTTGCCTGGCGATGAAAAACTGTTTTTT.

The rearrangement uses TRBV6-1 and TRBJ2-7; D may be TRBD2 (7 bases). Trimming cost V 4 bases and J 0 bases, with 13 bases left between them. CDR1 and CDR2 (germline): MNHNS, SASEGT. The CDR3 is 15 amino acids. This chain's CDR3 is CASSVVRGASYEQYF. The CDR3 DNA reads TGTGCCAGCAGTGTCGTCCGGGGGGCCTCCTACGAGCAGTACTTC.

The chain joins TRBV27 to TRBJ2-1; 9 bases map to TRBD2. This CDR3 comprises 15 residues. CDR1 MNHEY and CDR2 SMNVEV come from the germline V gene (reference sequence). V was pared by 1 base and J by 4 bases, with 2 bases of the junction left unmatched. The CDR3 nucleotides are TGTGCCAGCAGTTTATTAGCGGGGGAATACAATGAGCAGTTCTTC. This sequence encodes CASSLLAGEYNEQFF.

V and J are TRBV30 and TRBJ1-1; D is uncertain. This CDR3 contains 16 residues. Germline V lookup: CDR1 GTSNPN, CDR2 SVGIG (reference sequence). V gave up 6 bases and J gave up 1 base, with 21 bases separating them. The CDR3 region is CACHRNPPETNTEAFF. CDR3 bases: TGTGCCTGTCATCGCAACCCCCCAGAGACGAACACTGAAGCTTTCTTT.

V and J are TRBV9 and TRBJ2-7; 10 bases agree with TRBD1. With 4 bases clipped from V and 3 bases from J, the junction kept 4 bases outside the gene matches. CDR1 SGDLS and CDR2 YYNGEE come from the germline V gene. This CDR3 contains 14 residues. The CDR3 loop reads CASSRGQGSYEQYF. The CDR3, as DNA: TGTGCCAGCAGCAGGGGACAGGGGAGCTACGAGCAGTACTTC.

This clone turned up a few times. This chain uses TRBV29-1 with TRBJ2-7, with a weak D call TRBD1 (6 bases). This CDR3 is 14 amino acids long. V gave up 7 bases and J gave up 0 bases, with 16 bases separating them. Germline V gives CDR1 SQVTM, CDR2 ANQGSEA. CDR3 region: CSATEQGRSYEQYF. CDR3 DNA: TGCAGCGCTACTGAACAGGGTCGCTCCTACGAGCAGTACTTC.

This chain links TRBV19 with TRBJ1-5; possibly TRBD1 for D (6 bases). The germline CDR1 and CDR2 sequences are LNHDA and SQIVND (reference sequence). Trimming removed 0 bases from V and 6 bases from J, with 9 bases in between. The CDR3 contains 14 residues. Here the CDR3 DNA reads TGTGCCAGTAGTATAGAAGGGGGTGCTCAGCCCCAGCATTTT. As protein: CASSIEGGAQPQHF.

The chain carries TRBV7-9 and TRBJ1-1; D gene unclear. The CDR3 runs 12 residues. Germline V CDR1 and CDR2: SEHNR, FQNEAQ (reference sequence). Deletions cut 1 base from V and 6 bases from J, with 6 bases between. In nucleotides, the CDR3 is TGTGCCAGCAGCTTAGGGGCCGCTGAAGCTTTCTTT. Amino acid sequence: CASSLGAAEAFF.

The V call is TRBV6-1, the J call TRBJ2-1; 8 bases agree with TRBD1. The CDR3 spans 16 residues. Germline V gene sequence: CDR1 MNHNS, CDR2 SASEGT. After removal of 2 bases from V and 7 bases from J, the junction contained 10 bases not matched to a gene. Here the CDR3 reads CASSERLTGVWNEQFF. CDR3 nucleotide sequence: TGTGCCAGCAGTGAACGACTGACAGGGGTGTGGAATGAGCAGTTCTTC.

Concerning this clone itself: Distinct nucleotide sequences in the sample also encode this CDR3. The gene calls are TRBV5-5 and TRBJ2-1; 8 bases agree with TRBD1. The germline V gene has CDR1 SGHKS and CDR2 YYEKEE (reference sequence). The CDR3 runs to 12 residues. V trimming: 1 base; J trimming: 12 bases; junction bases outside the gene matches: 3. The CDR3 bases are TGTGCCAGCAGCTTGACCGGGACAGGGCAGTTCTTC. This encodes CASSLTGTGQFF.

The chain employs TRBV7-9 and TRBJ1-2, with 10 bases matching TRBD1. Per the germline V gene, CDR1 is SEHNR and CDR2 is FQNEAQ (reference sequence). The length of the CDR3 is 13 residues. Unmatched junction bases numbered 5, after V lost 5 bases and J lost 8 bases. The CDR3 sequence: CASSQTGGNGYTF. Written as DNA, the CDR3 is TGTGCCAGCAGCCAGACAGGGGGCAACGGCTACACCTTC.

V usage is TRBV10-3 and J usage is TRBJ2-3; D not resolved. V was clipped by 0 bases and J by 2 bases, with 9 bases between them. Germline assignment: CDR1 ENHRY and CDR2 SYGVKD. The length of the CDR3 is 15 residues. The CDR3 nucleotides read TGTGCCATCAGTGAGTCGATACTTATCACAGATACGCAGTATTTT. Protein: CAISESILITDTQYF.

V usage is TRBV7-6 and J usage is TRBJ2-5; TRBD2 aligns across 8 bases. Germline values: CDR1 SGHVS, CDR2 FNYEAQ. Trimming took 2 bases from V and 1 from J; bases not matched to a gene: 0. This CDR3 region has 14 residues. CDR3 DNA: TGTGCCAGCAGCTTACTAGCGGGCCAAGAGACCCAGTACTTC. Residues: CASSLLAGQETQYF.

Comments on this clone: The same CDR3 arises from other DNA sequences in this sample as well. The genes are TRBV11-2 and TRBJ2-7; D is unclear. Deletions cut 0 bases from V and 2 bases from J, with 5 bases between. The CDR3 consists of 13 residues. The V gene's germline CDR1 is SGHAT and CDR2 FQNNGV. The CDR3 region has the DNA TGTGCCAGCAGCTTAGAACTTCCCTACGAGCAGTACTTC. Translating gives CASSLELPYEQYF. The whole variable domain, remainder taken from reference TRBV11-2 and TRBJ2-7, is EAGVAQSPRYKIIEKRQSVAFWCNPISGHATLYWYQQILGQGPKLLIQFQNNGVVDDSQLPKDRFSAERLKGVDSTLKIQPAKLEDSAVYLCASSLELPYEQYFGPGTRLTVT.

The genes are TRBV4-2 and TRBJ2-2, with D maybe TRBD2 (5 bases). The V and J ends lost 4 bases and 6 bases respectively, with 15 bases between them. The CDR3 is 15 residues long. CDR1 is LGHNA and CDR2 is YNFKEQ in the germline V gene. The CDR3 bases are TGTGCCAGCAGCCCAGGACTGGCCCCGTCCGGGGAGCTGTTTTTT. It yields the protein CASSPGLAPSGELFF.

The chain has TRBV19 and TRBJ1-2, with D possibly TRBD1 on 5 matching bases. From germline, CDR1 is LNHDA and CDR2 SQIVND (reference sequence). The CDR3 length is 15 residues. The germline V and J ends were trimmed by 3 bases and 7 bases, with 18 bases remaining between them. DNA of the CDR3: TGTGCCAGTAGTATGGGGCACGCAGGCAGGTCTGGCTACACCTTC. Translating gives CASSMGHAGRSGYTF.

The V and J genes are TRBV9 and TRBJ2-3; perhaps TRBD2 as D (6 bases). V was cut by 3 bases and J by 0 bases, with 11 bases left in between. Germline CDR1 is SGDLS and CDR2 is YYNGEE. The CDR3 loop spans 15 amino acids. The CDR3 is CASSALAHSTDTQYF. DNA of the CDR3: TGTGCCAGCAGCGCACTAGCCCATAGCACAGATACGCAGTATTTT.

V and J are TRBV6-1 and TRBJ2-5; unclear D gene. Between the trimmed V and J ends, which lost 7 bases and 3 bases, there was a span of 15 bases. Germline CDR1 is MNHNS and CDR2 is SASEGT. The CDR3 is made up of 14 amino acids. CDR3: CASTPEGNKETQYF. CDR3 nucleotides: TGTGCCAGCACCCCCGAAGGGAATAAAGAGACCCAGTACTTC.